This entry concerns a single TCR beta chain. Its antigen is not known. This record comes from a study of cytomegalovirus exposure and HLA in healthy donors. Overall study findings and caveats: Researchers had no immune exposure information except CMV serostatus available. Analyses of presence and absence presupposed an approximately uniform sequencing depth across donors. A later analysis found most CMV-associated TCR beta chains apparently HLA-restricted.

This PCR relied on a set of 60 Vbeta primers and 13 Jbeta primers. Assay used: immunoSEQ multiplex PCR; TCRdb lists only in-frame clones, some missing. The table shows approximately 100,000 clones, with roughly 70% occurring only once. Per germline, CDR1 PRHDT and CDR2 FYEKMQ (reference sequence). Between the trimmed V and J ends, which lost 4 bases and 0 bases, there was a span of 12 bases. The CDR3 is 16 amino acids. The sequenced sample was PBMCs. This chain links TRBV13 with TRBJ2-2, with D possibly being TRBD1 (6 bases). The sequence was obtained from a man in his fifties or sixties in good health and CMV-seronegative. The DNA of the CDR3 is TGTGCCAGCAGCTCCTGGGGGCAGGCGAACACCGGGGAGCTGTTTTTT. Its translation: CASSSWGQANTGELFF.